This is a list of T cell receptor beta chains from one sample in a study of T cell changes during pregnancy in multiple sclerosis. The method was immunoSEQ multiplex PCR; TCRdb's version includes in-frame clones alone and lacks a portion of them. This table has 90,000 to 130,000 clones, around nine tenths appearing once. The sample here was peripheral blood, taken in the third trimester of pregnancy. The origin of the receptors is a female donor with multiple sclerosis, enrolled in a pregnancy study. Both conserved end residues are part of each CDR3. Fields, in order: CDR3 length, D gene, J gene, clone size, V gene, CDR3 protein, CDR3 DNA. D genes are given only for firm matches. The size field is filled for only some rows; it gives once, few, many or a size class.

15 TRBD1 TRBJ1-6 - TRBV4-1 CASSHVDRDRGSLHF TGCGCCAGCAGCCATGTCGATCGGGACAGGGGGTCCCTCCACTTT
16 - TRBJ2-1 - TRBV11-1 CASSPRARGGYNEQFF TGTGCCAGCAGCCCACGAGCCAGGGGTGGCTACAATGAGCAGTTCTTC
13 - TRBJ2-1 - TRBV19 CASSIGSVYEQFF TGTGCCAGTAGTATAGGATCAGTTTATGAGCAGTTCTTC
13 - TRBJ1-2 - TRBV2 CASNRGNTYGYTF TGTGCCAGCAATCGAGGGAATACCTATGGCTACACCTTC
14 - TRBJ2-3 - TRBV5-6 CASSLPATSHTQYF TGTGCCAGCAGCTTACCCGCCACATCCCATACGCAGTATTTT
13 - TRBJ2-7 - TRBV27 CASSRLPRGEQYF TGTGCCAGCAGCCGACTCCCGCGAGGCGAGCAGTACTTC
13 - TRBJ1-5 once TRBV6-1 CASSERGNQPQHF TGTGCCAGCAGTGAAAGGGGGAATCAGCCCCAGCATTTT
17 TRBD2 TRBJ2-3 - TRBV7-2 CASSGRIAGGGIDTQYF TGTGCCAGCAGCGGAAGAATAGCGGGAGGGGGGATCGATACGCAGTATTTT
17 TRBD1 TRBJ1-5 - TRBV5-3 CARSSARGRPFHQPQHF TGTGCCAGAAGCTCCGCCAGGGGGCGGCCTTTCCATCAGCCCCAGCATTTT
16 - TRBJ1-1 - TRBV27 CASSFGGPSLNTEAFF TGTGCCAGCAGTTTCGGCGGTCCCTCCTTGAACACTGAAGCTTTCTTT
15 - TRBJ2-3 - TRBV5-1 CASSSGFSSTDTQYF TGCGCCAGCAGCTCAGGGTTCTCTAGCACAGATACGCAGTATTTT